These 19 T cell receptor beta chains originate from one sample sequenced in a study of Graves' ophthalmopathy and Graves' hyperthyroidism. Amplification from RNA transcripts yielded the TCR beta CDR3 regions. RT-PCR was first run with HTBI primers, then multiplex PCR in a second round. One entry per CDR3 protein, called by TCRdb with MiXCR from the multiplex PCR reads. The data contain 200,000 to 250,000 distinct CDR3 sequences, roughly a fifth of them singletons. The sequenced sample was peripheral blood. These receptors were collected from a woman aged 45-60 years with Graves' ophthalmopathy.

There are many counts of this clonotype. This chain's CDR3 is CASTPWGENGYTF. The DNA for the CDR3 is TGTGCCAGCACCCCATGGGGGGAAAATGGCTACACCTTC. The chain links TRBV6-2 or TRBV6-3 to TRBJ1-2, with D possibly TRBD1 on 5 matching bases. The CDR3 runs to 13 residues. Looked up from germline, CDR1 is MNHEY and CDR2 is SVGEGT. V was pared by 7 bases and J by 6 bases, with 15 bases between.

This clonotype was detected only a few times. V is TRBV6-5 and J is TRBJ2-7; D uncertain. The germline CDR1 and CDR2 sequences are MNHEY and SVGAGI. The V and J ends lost 4 bases and 13 bases respectively, with 20 bases between them. The CDR3 loop spans 13 amino acids. In DNA, the CDR3 is TGTGCCAGCAGTTCCTACGGACCGACGAGACTTTACTTC. It codes for CASSSYGPTRLYF.

This clonotype was detected once. The genes are TRBV7-2 and TRBJ2-5; D is perhaps TRBD2 (6 bases). The CDR3 has 13 residues. Trimming removed 4 bases from V and 5 bases from J, with 11 bases in between. The V gene's germline CDR1 is SGHTA and CDR2 FQGNSA. CDR3: CASSSTSLETQYF. The DNA for the CDR3 is TGTGCCAGCAGCTCGACTAGTCTGGAGACCCAGTACTTC.

This clonotype was found many times. The chain recombines TRBV7-2 with TRBJ1-5; D perhaps matches TRBD1 (6 bases). Trimming removed 7 bases from V and 4 bases from J, with 14 bases in between. CDR3 length: 14 amino acids. Germline lookup yields CDR1 SGHTA and CDR2 FQGNSA. For the CDR3, the DNA is TGTGCCAGCACACAACCAGGGGCAAATCAGCCCCAGCATTTT. This sequence encodes CASTQPGANQPQHF.

This clonotype was picked up many times. V is TRBV2 and J is TRBJ2-2, with 8 bases aligning to TRBD2. Trimming at V came to 6 bases and at J to 4 bases, leaving 10 bases not matched to a gene. CDR1 and CDR2 from the germline V gene are SNHLY and FYNNEI. This CDR3 has 16 amino acids. The CDR3 loop is CASSDLSGIPTGELFF. DNA of the CDR3: TGTGCCAGCAGCGACCTTAGCGGGATCCCCACCGGGGAGCTGTTTTTT.

Ten or more counts support this clonotype. This chain links TRBV4-2 with TRBJ1-2; D is possibly TRBD1 (5 bases). There are 16 residues in the CDR3. CDR1 and CDR2 from the germline V gene are LGHNA and YNFKEQ. V was trimmed by 1 base and J by 2 bases, leaving 14 bases between them. The CDR3 spells CASSQAGERDNYGYTF. CDR3 sequence (DNA): TGTGCCAGCAGCCAAGCTGGGGAGCGGGACAACTATGGCTACACCTTC.

This clonotype was counted ten times or more. The rearrangement links TRBV7-9 to TRBJ2-5, with 8 bases identical to TRBD1. The CDR3 length is 14 residues. V dropped 2 bases and J dropped 4; count of bases not matched to a gene: 3. Germline CDR1 reads SEHNR; CDR2 reads FQNEAQ (reference sequence). The CDR3, as DNA: TGTGCCAGCAGCTTACAGGGGGCCACAGAGACCCAGTACTTC. Translating it yields CASSLQGATETQYF.

The chain links TRBV19 to TRBJ2-5; D may be TRBD2 (6 bases). This CDR3 has 15 residues. Germline CDR1 and CDR2: LNHDA and SQIVND (reference sequence). V lost 3 bases to trimming and J lost 7 bases, with 18 bases between them. CDR3 protein: CASSIGSVIDGTQYF. DNA of the CDR3: TGTGCCAGTAGTATCGGGAGCGTCATAGACGGGACCCAGTACTTC.

The chain is built from TRBV29-1 and TRBJ2-5; 8 bases line up with TRBD2. CDR1 SQVTM and CDR2 ANQGSEA come from the germline V gene. This CDR3 comprises 12 residues. Unmatched junction bases numbered 1, after V lost 6 bases and J lost 1 base. This CDR3 is CSVAGAQETQYF. The CDR3 bases are TGCAGCGTAGCGGGAGCCCAAGAGACCCAGTACTTC.

A word on this clonotype: A much more abundant neighbour one base away suggests this may be a read error. The rearrangement links TRBV12-3 or TRBV12-4 to TRBJ1-1; D not certain. The CDR3 totals 13 residues. The germline V and J ends were trimmed by 5 bases and 0 bases, with 7 bases remaining between them. The CDR3 loop reads CASSTIMNTEAFF. The CDR3 region has the DNA TGTGCCAGCAGTACTATCATGAACACTGAAGCTTTCTTT.

This clonotype was seen once. The V call is TRBV10-1, the J call TRBJ2-2; 12 nucleotides align to TRBD1. After removal of 4 bases from V and 5 bases from J, the junction contained 8 bases not matched to a gene. The CDR3 covers 17 residues. Germline assignment: CDR1 WNHNN and CDR2 SYGVQD (reference sequence). In nucleotides, the CDR3 is TGCGCCAGCAGTGGAGGGACAGGGGGCCATTGGACCGGGGAGCTGTTTTTT. This encodes CASSGGTGGHWTGELFF.

This clonotype appeared many times. The chain employs TRBV7-8 and TRBJ1-2; D is unresolved. There are 13 residues in the CDR3. Looked up from germline, CDR1 is SGHVS and CDR2 is FQNEAQ. V was clipped by 1 base and J by 1 base, with 4 bases between them. The CDR3 region is CASSLDLNYGYTF. The CDR3 nucleotides read TGTGCCAGCAGCTTAGATCTTAACTATGGCTACACCTTC.

The table lists this clonotype with many counts. This may stem from a read error, because a much larger clone lies one nucleotide away. This sequence joins TRBV28 and TRBJ1-5, with D uncertain. Trimming cost V 6 bases and J 2 bases, with 11 bases left between them. The CDR3 extends over 14 amino acids. Germline V lookup: CDR1 MDHEN, CDR2 SYDVKM. In nucleotides, the CDR3 is TGTGCCAGCAGCACGCCCCATCGCAATCAGCCCCAGCATTTT. This gives the protein CASSTPHRNQPQHF. The full variable domain, rest sourced from reference TRBV28 and TRBJ1-5, is DVKVTQSSRYLVKRTGEKVFLECVQDMDHENMFWYRQDPGLGLRLIYFSYDVKMKEKGDIPEGYSVSREKKERFSLILESASTNQTSMYLCASSTPHRNQPQHFGDGTRLSIL.

V usage is TRBV20-1 and J usage is TRBJ2-5; D is possibly TRBD2 (5 bases). The CDR3 is 15 amino acids. Looked up from germline, CDR1 is DFQATT and CDR2 is SNEGSKA (reference sequence). Between the trimmed V and J ends, which lost 3 bases and 0 bases, there was a span of 14 bases. The CDR3 is CSARVLTGYQETQYF. The DNA for the CDR3 is TGCAGTGCTAGGGTTCTTACGGGGTACCAAGAGACCCAGTACTTC.

This clonotype was counted at least ten times. The chain combines TRBV15 with TRBJ1-5; 8 bases align to TRBD1. The J segment lost 2 bases and the V segment lost 1 base, leaving 4 bases of the junction unmatched. Germline CDR1 reads LNHNV; CDR2 reads YYDKDF (reference sequence). The CDR3 is 16 residues long. The CDR3 spells CATSRAKGQGNQPQHF. CDR3 DNA sequence: TGTGCCACCAGCAGAGCCAAGGGACAGGGCAATCAGCCCCAGCATTTT.

The J gene is TRBJ2-5, the V gene TRBV6-2 or TRBV6-3; a possible D gene is TRBD2 (6 bases). Germline CDR1 MNHEY, CDR2 SVGEGT. V lost 0 bases and J lost 2, with 10 bases in between. CDR3 length: 15 residues. CDR3 bases: TGTGCCAGCAGTTACTCAAGGACTACACAAGAGACCCAGTACTTC. It encodes CASSYSRTTQETQYF.

At least ten counts were recorded for this clonotype. This chain connects TRBV2 to TRBJ1-2; TRBD1 matches at 7 bases. Germline V gene data show CDR1 as SNHLY and CDR2 as FYNNEI. With 1 base clipped from V and 3 bases from J, the junction kept 2 bases outside the gene matches. There are 14 residues in the CDR3. CDR3 nucleotides: TGTGCCAGCAGTGAAGACAGGGGAGACTATGGCTACACCTTC. As protein: CASSEDRGDYGYTF. Full variable domain (missing parts from reference TRBV2 and TRBJ1-2): EPEVTQTPSHQVTQMGQEVILRCVPISNHLYFYWYRQILGQKVEFLVSFYNNEISEKSEIFDDQFSVERPDGSNFTLKIRSTKLEDSAMYFCASSEDRGDYGYTFGSGTRLTVV.

In its sample, this clonotype was seen many times. The rearrangement uses TRBV29-1 and TRBJ2-5; D not resolved. Germline V gene data show CDR1 as SQVTM and CDR2 as ANQGSEA. The CDR3 runs 11 residues. The V end was cut by 6 bases, the J end by 5 bases, with 10 bases between. For the CDR3, the DNA is TGCAGCGTCATAGTTGGGGAGACCCAGTACTTC. This encodes CSVIVGETQYF.

Only a few counts were recorded for this clonotype. The J gene is TRBJ1-3, the V gene TRBV15, with D maybe TRBD1 (5 bases). The CDR3 loop spans 18 amino acids. Trimming stripped 0 bases from V and 0 bases from J, with 15 bases between. CDR1 LNHNV and CDR2 YYDKDF come from the germline V gene (reference sequence). The CDR3 region has the DNA TGTGCCACCAGCAGAGATTGGGGGGGAAGCATCTCTGGAAACACCATATATTTT. It specifies CATSRDWGGSISGNTIYF.